The rows below give T cell receptor beta chains drawn from one sample of a study of cytomegalovirus exposure and HLA in healthy donors. The table came from immunoSEQ multiplex PCR; TCRdb's copy has only in-frame clones and leaves some out. This sample contains about 210,000 clones. Sequenced sample: PBMCs. Every receptor here comes from a woman under 40 in good health and CMV-seropositive. Each CDR3 is given with its conserved first and last residue. A D gene is named only where the DNA matches it firmly.

>TRBV7-2|TRBJ2-7|TRBD2
TGTGCCAGCAGCTCCCGTCGGGCTAGCGGGGCGTATTCCTACGAGCAGTACTTC
CASSSRRASGAYSYEQYF
>TRBV5-6|TRBJ2-7|NA
TGTGCCAGCACCGAATCCTTCACCGCGTTTTACGAGCAGTACTTC
CASTESFTAFYEQYF
>TRBV29-1|TRBJ2-3|NA
TGCAGCGTTGGACACGCCACAGATACGCAGTATTTT
CSVGHATDTQYF
>TRBV5-1|TRBJ2-7|TRBD1
TGCGCCAGCAGCTTGGGACAGGGGAACGAGCAGTACTTC
CASSLGQGNEQYF
>TRBV5-4|TRBJ1-2|NA
TGTGCCAGCAGCTTACGGGACACCTATGGCTACACCTTC
CASSLRDTYGYTF
>TRBV5-1|TRBJ1-2|NA
TGCGCCAGCAGCTTTGGGGTCGGGGGGGGCTACACCTTC
CASSFGVGGGYTF
>TRBV6-1|TRBJ2-7|NA
TGTGCCAGCAGCAGACAGGAAACCTACGAGCAGTACTTC
CASSRQETYEQYF
>TRBV5-4|TRBJ2-2|TRBD2
TGTGCCAGCAGCGCTCTAGCGGGGGGATCGAACACCGGGGAGCTGTTTTTT
CASSALAGGSNTGELFF
>TRBV5-1|TRBJ2-2|TRBD1
TGCGCCAGCAGCCGGACAGGGGGATTAAGCGGGGAGCTGTTTTTT
CASSRTGGLSGELFF
>TRBV4-3|TRBJ2-1|NA
TGCGCCAGCAGCCAACGCGGTCCATACAATGAGCAGTTCTTC
CASSQRGPYNEQFF
>TRBV18|TRBJ2-1|TRBD2
TGTGCCAGCTCACCACGGCGGGAGGACACGGATGAGCAGTTCTTC
CASSPRREDTDEQFF
>TRBV6-5|TRBJ2-1|NA
TGTGCCAGCAGCAGGGGATCGGGTGAGCAGTTCTTC
CASSRGSGEQFF
>TRBV5-1|TRBJ2-3|TRBD1
TGCGCCAGCAGCTTGATGGGACAGTCGACTAGCACAGATACGCAGTATTTT
CASSLMGQSTSTDTQYF
>TRBV28|TRBJ1-1|NA
TGTGCCAGCAGAAGGGGCGGGGGGCGGACTGAAGCTTTCTTT
CASRRGGGRTEAFF
>TRBV5-5|TRBJ2-3|TRBD1
TGTGCCAGCAGTACGAGACAGGGGTTGGCAGATACGCAGTATTTT
CASSTRQGLADTQYF
>TRBV5-4|TRBJ2-5|NA
TGTGCCAGCAGCCCACACCTACTAGGGGGTCAAGAGACCCAGTACTTC
CASSPHLLGGQETQYF
>TRBV19|TRBJ2-3|TRBD2
TGTGCCAGTAGCCCGGGACTAGCGGGAAAGGGGGCAGATACGCAGTATTTT
CASSPGLAGKGADTQYF
>TRBV5-8|TRBJ2-1|NA
TGTGCCAGCAGCTTGGCGGGGGACGATGAGCAGTTCTTC
CASSLAGDDEQFF
>TRBV9|TRBJ1-3|NA
TGTGCCAGCAGTTCCGACAGCCGCTCTGGAAACACCATATATTTT
CASSSDSRSGNTIYF
>TRBV30|TRBJ1-1|NA
TGTGCCTGGAGTGTCCCCCGGACAGCAAGGGGTGAAGCTTTCTTT
CAWSVPRTARGEAFF
>TRBV7-9|TRBJ2-1|TRBD1
TGTGCCAGTCGATCCGGGACAGGGCAGAATCGGGTATACAATGAGCAGTTCTTC
CASRSGTGQNRVYNEQFF
>TRBV30|TRBJ2-1|NA
TGTGCCTGGGGCCACAGGGGGGGACAGTTCTTC
CAWGHRGGQFF
>TRBV5-1|TRBJ1-1|NA
TGCGCCAGCAGCTTGTTTATGCGGCAGGGCGTGAACACTGAAGCTTTCTTT
CASSLFMRQGVNTEAFF
>TRBV19|TRBJ2-7|TRBD2
TGTGCCAGTAGTATAGACTGGAGCGGGACCACCTCCTACGAGCAGTACTTC
CASSIDWSGTTSYEQYF
>TRBV7-2|TRBJ1-2|NA
TGTGCCAGCAGCTACTTGGGCAGGACTCTCTATGGCTACACCTTC
CASSYLGRTLYGYTF
>TRBV30|TRBJ2-4|TRBD1
TGTGCAATGTGGACCCCGGGACAGGGAGACATTCAGTACTTC
CAMWTPGQGDIQYF
>TRBV5-1|TRBJ2-1|TRBD1
TGCGCCAGCAGCTTGGCGTCAGGGGGTATCTACAATGAGCAGTTCTTC
CASSLASGGIYNEQFF
>TRBV28|TRBJ1-4|NA
TGTGCCAGCTCGGGAGCAGCTAATGAAAAACTGTTTTTT
CASSGAANEKLFF
>TRBV6-5|TRBJ2-1|TRBD2
TGTGCCAGCAGTTACGGGACTAGCGGGAGGATATATGAGCAGTTCTTC
CASSYGTSGRIYEQFF
>TRBV11-2|TRBJ1-5|TRBD1
TGTGCCAGCAGCCCCCGGACAGGGAACAATCAGCCCCAGCATTTT
CASSPRTGNNQPQHF
>TRBV4-1|TRBJ1-5|NA
TGCGCCAGCAGCCGAACGGCTGGGCAAAATCAGCCCCAGCATTTT
CASSRTAGQNQPQHF
>TRBV7-6|TRBJ2-5|NA
TGTGCCAGCAGCCTTCGGACAGTTAAAGAGACCCAGTACTTC
CASSLRTVKETQYF
>TRBV11-2|TRBJ2-7|TRBD1
TGTGCCAGCAGCTTAGGAGGGACAGGGCGCTACGAGCAGTACTTC
CASSLGGTGRYEQYF
>TRBV27|TRBJ2-4|TRBD2
TGTGCCAGCAGTTTTCGGGGACTAGCGGGGCCCCAGTACTTC
CASSFRGLAGPQYF
>TRBV4-1|TRBJ2-7|TRBD1
TGCGCCAGCAGCCAAAGGGCGGTAGGGACAGGCTTCTACGAGCAGTACTTC
CASSQRAVGTGFYEQYF
>TRBV10-1|TRBJ1-2|TRBD1
TGCGCCAGCAGCCCGGGACAGGGTAGCTATGGCTACACCTTC
CASSPGQGSYGYTF
>TRBV4-1|TRBJ2-3|TRBD2
TGCGCCAGCAGGGGACTAGCGGGGGCAGATACGCAGTATTTT
CASRGLAGADTQYF
>TRBV29-1|TRBJ2-5|TRBD2
TGCAGCGTTGAGCTAGCGGGAGTGAGAGAGACCCAGTACTTC
CSVELAGVRETQYF
>TRBV7-8|TRBJ2-2|TRBD1
TGTGCCAGCAGCTCCGGGACAGTGATCACCGGGGAGCTGTTTTTT
CASSSGTVITGELFF
>TRBV19|TRBJ1-2|NA
TGTGCCAGTAGTATCAGAGAAGCAGGTCGGGGCTACACCTTC
CASSIREAGRGYTF
>TRBV7-2|TRBJ2-1|NA
TGTGCCAGCAGCTCGCTAGGTTACAATGAGCAGTTCTTC
CASSSLGYNEQFF
>TRBV28|TRBJ1-2|TRBD1
TGTGCCAGCAGTCCCCAGGGGGCGCGGACCTTC
CASSPQGARTF
>TRBV28|TRBJ2-7|NA
TGTGCCAGCAGTATCGGCGGGGTCTACGAGCAGTACTTC
CASSIGGVYEQYF
>TRBV7-9|TRBJ1-4|NA
TGTGCCAGCAGCTTCAACAGGCCGGAAGAAAAACTGTTTTTT
CASSFNRPEEKLFF
>TRBV18|TRBJ1-3|NA
TGTGCCAGCTCACCCTCCCAGGGAAGCTCTGGAAACACCATATATTTT
CASSPSQGSSGNTIYF
>TRBV6-1|TRBJ1-2|NA
TGTGCCAGCAGTGAAGGCACAGGGAACTCCTATGGCTACACCTTC
CASSEGTGNSYGYTF
>TRBV18|TRBJ2-7|TRBD1
TGTGCCAGCTCAACCGGGACAGGGGGCGAGCAGTACTTC
CASSTGTGGEQYF
>TRBV6-6|TRBJ2-7|NA
TGTGCCAGCAGTGCCGGGATCTACGAGCAGTACTTC
CASSAGIYEQYF
>TRBV6-1|TRBJ2-1|NA
TGTGCCAGCAGTGAATCGGGGATCTACAATGAGCAGTTCTTC
CASSESGIYNEQFF
>TRBV6-5|TRBJ2-7|NA
TGTGCCAGCAGCCCAGGGGTTGTAGTATCGTACGAGCAGTACTTC
CASSPGVVVSYEQYF
>TRBV11-2|TRBJ2-7|NA
TGTGCCAGCAGCCACAATCCGGGCTACGAGCAGTACTTC
CASSHNPGYEQYF
>TRBV19|TRBJ1-5|TRBD1
TGTGCCAGTAGTTTATCGACAGGGGGCCATCAGCCCCAGCATTTT
CASSLSTGGHQPQHF
>TRBV7-2|TRBJ2-1|TRBD2
TGTGCCAGCAGCTACGCCAGGGGACTAGCGGGAGGCAGTGAGCAGTTCTTC
CASSYARGLAGGSEQFF
>TRBV30|TRBJ2-5|TRBD1
TGTGCCTGGAGCTGGGACAGGGGGCCGGAGACCCAGTACTTC
CAWSWDRGPETQYF
>TRBV5-4|TRBJ2-1|NA
TGTGCCAGCAGCGGAGAAAGCGGAACCTACAATGAGCAGTTCTTC
CASSGESGTYNEQFF
>TRBV2|TRBJ1-2|NA
TGTGCCAGCAGTGAGAGTGGCTATGGCTACACCTTC
CASSESGYGYTF
>TRBV6-1|TRBJ1-6|TRBD1
TGTGCCAGCAGTCCCCGGACAGGGCTGGATTCACCCCTCCACTTT
CASSPRTGLDSPLHF
>TRBV6-5|TRBJ1-2|NA
TGTGCCAGCAGTTACTCGAGGGCCGCGCAACCTGGCTACACCTTC
CASSYSRAAQPGYTF
>TRBV27|TRBJ2-3|NA
TGTGCCAGCAGTTTATTGCACAGGCCAACAGATACGCAGTATTTT
CASSLLHRPTDTQYF